This T cell receptor beta chain was captured in a study of blood T cell repertoires in COVID-19 (dated by TCRdb to about 2020). In terms of the full investigation: The collaborator samples originated in the United States, Italy and Spain and spanned the acute and convalescent phases of COVID-19. A de-identified subject ID, COVID-19 status, age in years and sex were almost always included in the sample metadata. The samples were drawn from two sources: the first 160 participants of the ongoing ImmuneRACE study, and 1,254 subjects contributed by 6 global collaborators. The dataset comprised deeply sampled blood TCRbeta repertoires from subjects exposed to, actively infected with, or recovered from COVID-19. The material from the prospective study consisted of cDNA or gDNA derived from T cells, B-cell-depleted T cells, or PBMCs. Where available, HLA class I and class II types were obtained from metadata supplied by the sample provider rather than from assay-based typing. A freely available public database, intended as a resource for researchers studying the immune response to SARS-CoV-2, is where the repertoires were released.

At one collaborating source in Seattle, patients were enrolled during active infection and were followed longitudinally through the course of disease. The collaborating institutions used their own protocols to collect whole blood in K2EDTA tubes. For TCRbeta analysis, collaborators shipped samples as frozen whole blood, isolated PBMCs, or DNA extracted from either of those sample types. V is clipped by 4 bases and J by 4 bases, and the sequence between their germline boundaries is 11 bases long. Based on the germline V gene, the CDR1 and CDR2 sequences are SGHRS and YFSETQ. The CDR3 covers 13 residues, taking in both the cysteine and the phenylalanine. Solely the CDR3 DNA is kept, with 39 bases framed from the first base. The immunoSEQ Assay, a bias-controlled multiplex PCR, was used to amplify TCRbeta CDR3 regions from genomic DNA. The study's processing was this. The number of nucleated cells in each sample was estimated from the amplification of reference gene primers within the assay. Sequence reads were collapsed and filtered to measure the absolute abundance of every unique TCRbeta CDR3 rearrangement. For each sample, productive Simpson clonality was calculated as the square root of Simpson's diversity index across productive rearrangements. This immuneACCESS table, as held by TCRdb, lists in-frame sequences with V and J called but not all clones. Of the missing ones, under half trace to an unresolved V gene in checked studies; the others have no known cause. From that table come the V and J calls and clone size; the DNA was used to work out D and trimming. The sample table records around 430,000 clones; approximately 88% of these occur just once. The top ten clonotypes cover approximately 12% of the sample.

A word on this clone: The antigen it binds to is not known. No base quality information exists; no much larger clone differs at one position.

Results and caveats for the whole study, not just this receptor: The amount of clinical and demographic metadata varied by source and participant and was provided uncurated.

The sequenced material came from peripheral blood. In this chain, TRBV5-1 is recombined with TRBJ1-2; tentative D gene TRBD1, with 5 bases matching. The sequence came from a woman between 50 and 59 years old with COVID-19, enrolled during active disease. The CDR3 region: CASSEGQAYGYTF. The nucleotide sequence is given as TGCGCCAGCAGCGAAGGACAAGCCTATGGCTACACCTTC.